A selection of T cell receptor beta chains follows, all from one sample in a study of shared clonotypes between healthy human individuals. Assay: immunoSEQ multiplex PCR; the TCRdb copy retains only in-frame clones and omits some. The profile shows 1.5 million to 2.5 million clones, approximately 95% of them singletons. The specimen was naive CD8+ T cells sorted from blood. All receptors derive from a man younger than 35 in good health. CDR3s include the opening cysteine and the closing phenylalanine or tryptophan. The order of the fields is CDR3 DNA, CDR3 protein, J gene, D gene, V gene, clone size. The D gene is left open where the match is weak. Not all rows give a size; the values are once, few, many and, for expanded clones, a class.

CDR3nt: TGTGCCAGCAGTTACCGTAAGAATACCTACAATGAGCAGTTCTTC
CDR3aa: CASSYRKNTYNEQFF
j_gene: TRBJ2-1
d_gene: .
v_gene: TRBV6-5
abundance: .

CDR3nt: TGCGCCAGCAGCTACCGGACAGGGGGGAGCACCGGGGAGCTGTTTTTT
CDR3aa: CASSYRTGGSTGELFF
j_gene: TRBJ2-2
d_gene: TRBD1
v_gene: TRBV5-1
abundance: .

CDR3nt: TGTGCCAGCAGCTCCCGGATTGCGGGAGGGGAAGATCTGTTTTTT
CDR3aa: CASSSRIAGGEDLFF
j_gene: TRBJ1-4
d_gene: .
v_gene: TRBV7-9
abundance: .

CDR3nt: TGTGCCAGCAGCTTAGGGTTCACCGGGGAGCTGTTTTTT
CDR3aa: CASSLGFTGELFF
j_gene: TRBJ2-2
d_gene: .
v_gene: TRBV11-2
abundance: .

CDR3nt: TGTGCCAGCACTAAACTAGCGGGGGAGGGTAATGAGCAGTTCTTC
CDR3aa: CASTKLAGEGNEQFF
j_gene: TRBJ2-1
d_gene: TRBD2
v_gene: TRBV2
abundance: .

CDR3nt: TGTGCCAGCAGCTTACAGGGGGCACCCAATGAGCAGTTCTTC
CDR3aa: CASSLQGAPNEQFF
j_gene: TRBJ2-1
d_gene: TRBD1
v_gene: TRBV7-9
abundance: .

CDR3nt: TGTGCCTGGACCTCAGGGACGAACACCGGGGAGCTGTTTTTT
CDR3aa: CAWTSGTNTGELFF
j_gene: TRBJ2-2
d_gene: .
v_gene: TRBV30
abundance: .

CDR3nt: TGTGCCAGCACCACGACAGGGGCCATTAACTATGGCTACACCTTC
CDR3aa: CASTTTGAINYGYTF
j_gene: TRBJ1-2
d_gene: TRBD1
v_gene: TRBV6-6
abundance: .

CDR3nt: TGTGCCTTGACAGGGTTCACCGGGGAGCTGTTTTTT
CDR3aa: CALTGFTGELFF
j_gene: TRBJ2-2
d_gene: TRBD1
v_gene: TRBV30
abundance: .

CDR3nt: TGTGCCAGCAGCTTTTTCACAGGGGGAAACACCGGGGAGCTGTTTTTT
CDR3aa: CASSFFTGGNTGELFF
j_gene: TRBJ2-2
d_gene: TRBD1
v_gene: TRBV7-9
abundance: .

CDR3nt: TGTGCCAGTAGTATGCGGGGTTCCTACAATGAGCAGTTCTTC
CDR3aa: CASSMRGSYNEQFF
j_gene: TRBJ2-1
d_gene: .
v_gene: TRBV19
abundance: .

CDR3nt: TGTGCCAGCAGTTCTTCCCCCGGGACAGGGCATGAAAAACTGTTTTTT
CDR3aa: CASSSSPGTGHEKLFF
j_gene: TRBJ1-4
d_gene: TRBD1
v_gene: TRBV28
abundance: once

CDR3nt: TGCGCCAGCAGCCAAGATCAGTACAAGGCCCAGCATTTT
CDR3aa: CASSQDQYKAQHF
j_gene: TRBJ1-5
d_gene: .
v_gene: TRBV4-1
abundance: .

CDR3nt: TGTGCCAGCAGCTTGGGACTAGCGGGAGGGTACAATGAGCAGTTCTTC
CDR3aa: CASSLGLAGGYNEQFF
j_gene: TRBJ2-1
d_gene: TRBD2
v_gene: TRBV5-6
abundance: .

CDR3nt: TGTGCCAGCAGCTTTGGGCTCCCCACCTACGAGCAGTACTTC
CDR3aa: CASSFGLPTYEQYF
j_gene: TRBJ2-7
d_gene: .
v_gene: TRBV11-2
abundance: .

CDR3nt: TGTGCCAGCAGTTATCTGCAGGGGGCCGTTAATGAAAAACTGTTTTTT
CDR3aa: CASSYLQGAVNEKLFF
j_gene: TRBJ1-4
d_gene: TRBD1
v_gene: TRBV28
abundance: .

CDR3nt: TGTGCCAGCAGTGCCGGGACAGGAGGGAACGAGCAGTACTTC
CDR3aa: CASSAGTGGNEQYF
j_gene: TRBJ2-7
d_gene: TRBD1
v_gene: TRBV6-5
abundance: .

CDR3nt: TGTGCCAGCAGCTCTCAGACCTTTTCGAACACCGGGGAGCTGTTTTTT
CDR3aa: CASSSQTFSNTGELFF
j_gene: TRBJ2-2
d_gene: .
v_gene: TRBV7-2
abundance: .

CDR3nt: TGCGCCAGCAGCCAAGAAATCGGGCTAGCGGGAGGTTTCTTAGATACGCAGTATTTT
CDR3aa: CASSQEIGLAGGFLDTQYF
j_gene: TRBJ2-3
d_gene: TRBD2
v_gene: TRBV4-3
abundance: .

CDR3nt: TGCGCCAGCACACCGGGGGTAGCGGGAAACACCATATATTTT
CDR3aa: CASTPGVAGNTIYF
j_gene: TRBJ1-3
d_gene: .
v_gene: TRBV4-1
abundance: .

CDR3nt: TGTGCCAGCAGCTTGGCCGGGGTCTACTATGGCTACACCTTC
CDR3aa: CASSLAGVYYGYTF
j_gene: TRBJ1-2
d_gene: .
v_gene: TRBV5-4
abundance: .

CDR3nt: TGTGCCAGCAGCCTAGACAGAAGCTCTGGGGCCAACGTCCTGACTTTC
CDR3aa: CASSLDRSSGANVLTF
j_gene: TRBJ2-6
d_gene: .
v_gene: TRBV7-9
abundance: .

CDR3nt: TGCGCCAGCAGCGAGGGAACAGAGCTGAACACTGAAGCTTTCTTT
CDR3aa: CASSEGTELNTEAFF
j_gene: TRBJ1-1
d_gene: .
v_gene: TRBV10-1
abundance: .

CDR3nt: TGTGCTAGTGGACGGGGGGCTGAAGCTTTCTTT
CDR3aa: CASGRGAEAFF
j_gene: TRBJ1-1
d_gene: .
v_gene: TRBV12-5
abundance: .

CDR3nt: TGTGCCAGCAGTTCTGAGCTAGCGGGGGCCTACAATGAGCAGTTCTTC
CDR3aa: CASSSELAGAYNEQFF
j_gene: TRBJ2-1
d_gene: TRBD2
v_gene: TRBV28
abundance: .

CDR3nt: TGTGCCAGCAGCCTAGGACAGGGAGGAACCGGGGAGCTGTTTTTT
CDR3aa: CASSLGQGGTGELFF
j_gene: TRBJ2-2
d_gene: TRBD1
v_gene: TRBV7-6
abundance: .

CDR3nt: TGCGCCAGCAGCTTGGGGTGGGTGACAGTCCCGTTGAACACTGAAGCTTTCTTT
CDR3aa: CASSLGWVTVPLNTEAFF
j_gene: TRBJ1-1
d_gene: .
v_gene: TRBV5-1
abundance: .

CDR3nt: TGTGCCAGCAGTTTTATAGGGGACAGGAATGGCTACACCTTC
CDR3aa: CASSFIGDRNGYTF
j_gene: TRBJ1-2
d_gene: TRBD1
v_gene: TRBV27
abundance: few

CDR3nt: TGTGCTAGCAGCTACGAGGGGGGAGAGACCCAGTACTTC
CDR3aa: CASSYEGGETQYF
j_gene: TRBJ2-5
d_gene: .
v_gene: TRBV7-7
abundance: .

CDR3nt: TGTGCCAGCAGTGATAGGACTAGCGGGACCACCGGGGAGCTGTTTTTT
CDR3aa: CASSDRTSGTTGELFF
j_gene: TRBJ2-2
d_gene: TRBD2
v_gene: TRBV6-4
abundance: .

CDR3nt: TGTGCCAGCAGTTTATCCGGGACAGGGCCTTATGGCTACACCTTC
CDR3aa: CASSLSGTGPYGYTF
j_gene: TRBJ1-2
d_gene: TRBD1
v_gene: TRBV27
abundance: .

CDR3nt: TGTGCCAGCGGGTTGGACGGGTCCAACGAGCAGTACTTC
CDR3aa: CASGLDGSNEQYF
j_gene: TRBJ2-7
d_gene: .
v_gene: TRBV27
abundance: .

CDR3nt: TGTGCCAGCAGCCCCCGCGGCGGTGAGCAGTTCTTC
CDR3aa: CASSPRGGEQFF
j_gene: TRBJ2-1
d_gene: .
v_gene: TRBV7-9
abundance: .

CDR3nt: TGTGCCAGCAGCCTACCCACCCCGACAGGGAGAGGGAACTATGGCTACACCTTC
CDR3aa: CASSLPTPTGRGNYGYTF
j_gene: TRBJ1-2
d_gene: TRBD1
v_gene: TRBV5-6
abundance: .

CDR3nt: TGCAGCGGCCGGGTCCCCCTTGGCGACGAGCAGTACTTC
CDR3aa: CSGRVPLGDEQYF
j_gene: TRBJ2-7
d_gene: .
v_gene: TRBV29-1
abundance: .

CDR3nt: TGTGCCAGCAGTTATCTTACCGAGGGGACCAACGAGCAGTACTTC
CDR3aa: CASSYLTEGTNEQYF
j_gene: TRBJ2-7
d_gene: .
v_gene: TRBV6-5
abundance: .

CDR3nt: TGCGCCAGCAGCCCTGACAGGGGAACCTACGAGCAGTACTTC
CDR3aa: CASSPDRGTYEQYF
j_gene: TRBJ2-7
d_gene: TRBD1
v_gene: TRBV4-1
abundance: .

CDR3nt: TGTGCCAGCAGCCCCCCCGAGGGACAGATATACGAGCAGTACTTC
CDR3aa: CASSPPEGQIYEQYF
j_gene: TRBJ2-7
d_gene: TRBD1
v_gene: TRBV7-9
abundance: .

CDR3nt: TGTGCCAGCAGCTTGGATTTAAATGAGCAGTTCTTC
CDR3aa: CASSLDLNEQFF
j_gene: TRBJ2-1
d_gene: .
v_gene: TRBV5-4
abundance: .

CDR3nt: TGTGCCAGCAGCGTAATAGGCAGGGGGCGGGAAGGCTACACCTTC
CDR3aa: CASSVIGRGREGYTF
j_gene: TRBJ1-2
d_gene: TRBD1
v_gene: TRBV9
abundance: .

CDR3nt: TGTGCCACCTCGACAGGCTATGGCTACACCTTC
CDR3aa: CATSTGYGYTF
j_gene: TRBJ1-2
d_gene: .
v_gene: TRBV6-1
abundance: .

CDR3nt: TGTGCCAGCAAGGCGGGAGGCTCCTACGAGCAGTACTTC
CDR3aa: CASKAGGSYEQYF
j_gene: TRBJ2-7
d_gene: TRBD2
v_gene: TRBV27
abundance: .

CDR3nt: TGTGCCAGCAGCGTAGAAGCGGGCAAGTACGAGCAGTACTTC
CDR3aa: CASSVEAGKYEQYF
j_gene: TRBJ2-7
d_gene: .
v_gene: TRBV9
abundance: .

CDR3nt: TGCGCCAGCAGCTTGGAGGCCCACTTTTACAATGAGCAGTTCTTC
CDR3aa: CASSLEAHFYNEQFF
j_gene: TRBJ2-1
d_gene: .
v_gene: TRBV5-1
abundance: .